Following are 31 T cell receptor beta chains from one sample sequenced in a study of cytomegalovirus exposure and HLA in healthy donors. With 60 Vbeta and 13 Jbeta primers, the PCR was carried out. Sequencing was performed with immunoSEQ multiplex PCR; in TCRdb, only in-frame clones are kept and a portion is missing. The table records more than 150,000 clones, roughly 79% of them present only once. Sequenced sample: PBMCs. These receptors all stem from a man aged 35-49 years in good health and CMV-seronegative.

V is TRBV29-1 and J is TRBJ2-1; D is possibly TRBD1 (6 bases). The germline V gene encodes CDR1 SQVTM and CDR2 ANQGSEA. This CDR3 comprises 12 residues. Trimming left V 4 bases short and J 7 bases short, with 11 bases between. CDR3 protein: CSVGGLKNEQFF. The CDR3 DNA is TGCAGCGTTGGGGGGCTAAAAAATGAGCAGTTCTTC.

The chain recombines TRBV18 with TRBJ1-4; tentative D call: TRBD1 (5 bases). V was trimmed by 2 bases and J by 4 bases, leaving 17 bases between them. The CDR3 contains 17 residues. CDR1 is KGHSH and CDR2 is LQKENI in the germline V gene. CDR3 sequence (DNA): TGTGCCAGCTCACCAATAGGGGCTGACAGCTTTAATGAAAAACTGTTTTTT. It specifies CASSPIGADSFNEKLFF. Full variable domain (remainder filled in from reference TRBV18 and TRBJ1-4): NAGVMQNPRHLVRRRGQEARLRCSPMKGHSHVYWYRQLPEEGLKFMVYLQKENIIDESGMPKERFSAEFPKEGPSILRIQQVVRGDSAAYFCASSPIGADSFNEKLFFGSGTQLSVL.

J is TRBJ2-1 and V is TRBV4-1; 9 nucleotides agree with TRBD2. CDR1 and CDR2 (germline): MGHRA, YSYEKL. V dropped 4 bases and J dropped 5; count of bases not matched to a gene: 3. This CDR3 comprises 14 residues. CDR3 in amino acids: CASSLSGRDNEQFF. The CDR3 region has the DNA TGCGCCAGCAGCCTTAGCGGGAGAGACAATGAGCAGTTCTTC.

As concerns this clone: A read error may produce the germline difference seen at one junction end. CDR3 in DNA: TGTGCCAGCAGCGTTTATTCTGGGGCCAACGGCCTGACTTTC. It specifies CASSVYSGANGLTF. This chain connects TRBV7-8 to TRBJ2-6; D might be TRBD1 (5 bases). CDR3 length: 14 amino acids. Germline V gives CDR1 SGHVS, CDR2 FQNEAQ.

The V call is TRBV28, the J call TRBJ1-1, with 8 bases aligning to TRBD1. Trimming took 0 bases from V and 4 from J; bases not matched to a gene: 4. From germline, CDR1 is MDHEN and CDR2 SYDVKM. The CDR3 runs 15 residues. The CDR3 sequence is CASSLWQGAGTEAFF. The CDR3 DNA follows: TGTGCCAGCAGTTTATGGCAGGGGGCAGGCACTGAAGCTTTCTTT. The full variable domain, in which reference TRBV28 and TRBJ1-1 provide the parts outside the CDR3, is DVKVTQSSRYLVKRTGEKVFLECVQDMDHENMFWYRQDPGLGLRLIYFSYDVKMKEKGDIPEGYSVSREKKERFSLILESASTNQTSMYLCASSLWQGAGTEAFFGQGTRLTVV.

The V gene is TRBV5-8, the J gene TRBJ1-5; 7 bases line up with TRBD1. The CDR3 contains 16 residues. The germline V gene has CDR1 SGHTS and CDR2 YDEGEE. Trimming took 4 bases from V and 0 from J; bases not matched to a gene: 7. The CDR3 spells CASSAGTVYSNQPQHF. The CDR3 nucleotides read TGTGCCAGCAGCGCCGGGACAGTCTATAGCAATCAGCCCCAGCATTTT.

The V and J genes are TRBV14 and TRBJ2-2, with D maybe TRBD2 (6 bases). CDR3 size: 14 residues. V lost 4 bases and J 8 bases, leaving 14 bases between the germline ends. Germline-derived CDR1 and CDR2 are SGHDN and FVKESK. This CDR3 is CASSLDGRGGELFF. CDR3 DNA sequence: TGTGCCAGCAGCCTGGACGGGAGAGGAGGGGAGCTGTTTTTT.

The V and J genes are TRBV5-4 and TRBJ2-3, with 8 bases lining up with TRBD2. The CDR3 loop spans 13 amino acids. With V trimmed by 7 bases and J by 4 bases, 5 bases remained unmatched. Germline V lookup: CDR1 SGHNT, CDR2 YYREEE (reference sequence). This CDR3 reads CASAGGRADTQYF. CDR3 in DNA: TGTGCCAGCGCGGGGGGCCGCGCAGATACGCAGTATTTT.

This chain connects TRBV13 to TRBJ2-7, with 9 bases aligning to TRBD1. J gave up 3 bases and V 4 bases, and 4 bases lay outside the gene matches. The CDR3 runs to 14 residues. Germline lookup yields CDR1 PRHDT and CDR2 FYEKMQ (reference sequence). The CDR3 bases are TGTGCCAGCAGCTCGGGACAGGGAGGCTACGAGCAGTACTTC. Its translation: CASSSGQGGYEQYF.

The chain recombines TRBV6-5 with TRBJ1-1; 7 bases line up with TRBD1. V shed 2 bases and J 7 bases; nucleotides not matched to a gene: 7. This CDR3 is 14 amino acids long. Germline CDR1 reads MNHEY; CDR2 reads SVGAGI. The CDR3 nucleotides read TGTGCCAGCAGTTACAAACCCTGGGACAGTGAAGCTTTCTTT. As protein: CASSYKPWDSEAFF.

This clone was seen only a few times. Its ends do not fully match the called genes, so a read error is possible. CDR3 sequence: CATSEGGANGLTF. The CDR3 nucleotides are TGTGCCACCAGCGAAGGTGGGGCCAACGGCCTGACTTTC. The V and J genes are TRBV15 and TRBJ2-6; maybe TRBD1 (5 bases). CDR3 length equals 13 residues. From germline, CDR1 is LNHNV and CDR2 YYDKDF (reference sequence).

This chain links TRBV5-8 with TRBJ2-1; D is possibly TRBD1 (6 bases). Germline CDR1 is SGHTS and CDR2 is YDEGEE. CDR3 length: 15 residues. The germline V and J ends were trimmed by 4 bases and 5 bases, with 16 bases remaining between them. The CDR3 reads CASSQGTGRHNEQFF. CDR3 coding DNA: TGTGCCAGCAGCCAGGGGACCGGCAGGCACAATGAGCAGTTCTTC.

Worth noting for this clone: One end of the junction fails to match germline, which may point to a read error. This sequence joins TRBV7-9 and TRBJ2-2, with 9 bases matching TRBD2. Germline CDR1 and CDR2: SEHNR and FQNEAQ (reference sequence). The CDR3 length is 16 residues. CDR3 in amino acids: CSSSGLAGRGTGELFF. In DNA, the CDR3 is TGTTCCAGCAGCGGGCTAGCGGGAAGGGGCACCGGGGAGCTGTTTTTT.

This clone has only one observation. The chain joins TRBV5-1 to TRBJ2-7; 11 nucleotides match TRBD2. V shed 2 bases and J 3 bases; nucleotides not matched to a gene: 19. Germline V lookup: CDR1 SGHRS, CDR2 YFSETQ. This CDR3 contains 20 residues. CDR3 sequence reads: CASSFTPPRLAGRGNYEQYF. The CDR3 bases are TGCGCCAGCAGCTTTACTCCCCCCAGACTAGCGGGACGCGGAAACTACGAGCAGTACTTC.

The V gene is TRBV2, the J gene TRBJ2-1; TRBD2 matches 8 bases. V lost 6 bases and J lost 9; bases outside the gene matches: 4. Looked up from germline, CDR1 is SNHLY and CDR2 is FYNNEI. The CDR3 sequence is 12 residues long. CDR3 DNA sequence: TGTGCCAGCAGAGTAGCGGGACCTGAGCAGTTCTTC. Protein product: CASRVAGPEQFF.

This chain connects TRBV19 to TRBJ2-2; 9 bases are shared with TRBD1. From germline, CDR1 is LNHDA and CDR2 SQIVND (reference sequence). Trimming cost V 7 bases and J 3 bases; bases outside gene matches: 6. The CDR3 has 15 residues. DNA for the CDR3: TGTGCCAGTAAATCCGGGACAGGGTACACCGGGGAGCTGTTTTTT. Its protein product is CASKSGTGYTGELFF.

The chain couples TRBV7-9 to TRBJ1-1; TRBD1 might be the D (5 bases). The germline V gene has CDR1 SEHNR and CDR2 FQNEAQ (reference sequence). CDR3 length: 13 residues. Trimming removed 3 bases from V and 5 bases from J, with 10 bases in between. Written as DNA, the CDR3 is TGTGCCAGCAGCTTCGATCCAGGGACTGAAGCTTTCTTT. It specifies CASSFDPGTEAFF.

The V gene is TRBV29-1, the J gene TRBJ2-5; D perhaps matches TRBD1 (6 bases). The V end lost 1 base, the J end lost 6 bases, and 18 bases lay between the germline ends. Germline V CDR1 and CDR2: SQVTM, ANQGSEA. CDR3 length: 15 amino acids. CDR3 bases: TGCAGCGTTGAAGGTGGGGGCCTAGGAAGTAAGACCCAGTACTTC. Its translation: CSVEGGGLGSKTQYF. Full variable domain (missing parts from reference TRBV29-1 and TRBJ2-5): SAVISQKPSRDICQRGTSLTIQCQVDSQVTMMFWYRQQPGQSLTLIATANQGSEATYESGFVIDKFPISRPNLTFSTLTVSNMSPEDSSIYLCSVEGGGLGSKTQYFGPGTRLLVL.

The chain is built from TRBV5-1 and TRBJ1-6; D is possibly TRBD1 (6 bases). Trimming took off 3 bases at V and 1 base at J, with 8 bases between the two ends. The length of the CDR3 is 15 residues. Germline CDR1 is SGHRS and CDR2 is YFSETQ. This chain's CDR3 is CASSSGQSYNSPLHF. The CDR3, as DNA: TGCGCCAGCAGCTCCGGACAGTCCTATAATTCACCCCTCCACTTT.

J is TRBJ1-1 and V is TRBV28; the D gene is possibly TRBD1 (5 bases). Germline V lookup: CDR1 MDHEN, CDR2 SYDVKM. The CDR3 runs 15 residues. Trimming cost V 6 bases and J 3 bases, with 17 bases left between them. The CDR3 protein is CASRVGGVRDTEAFF. CDR3 bases: TGTGCCAGCAGGGTGGGGGGAGTCAGGGACACTGAAGCTTTCTTT.

The rearrangement uses TRBV9 and TRBJ1-3; no definite D call. Germline CDR1 is SGDLS and CDR2 is YYNGEE. The CDR3 length is 14 residues. V lost 4 bases to trimming and J lost 6 bases, with 14 bases between them. The CDR3 nucleotides are TGTGCCAGCAGCACTCACTCCTCCCAAAACACCATATATTTT. Its protein is CASSTHSSQNTIYF.

This clone is a singleton in its sample. The rearrangement links TRBV27 to TRBJ2-7; possible D gene TRBD1, 5 bases. The germline V gene encodes CDR1 MNHEY and CDR2 SMNVEV (reference sequence). The V end was cut by 2 bases, the J end by 3 bases, with 5 bases between. The CDR3 contains 12 residues. The CDR3 DNA sequence: TGTGCCAGCAGTTTACAGGGCTACGAGCAGTACTTC. Residues: CASSLQGYEQYF.

The rearrangement joins TRBV11-2 to TRBJ2-3; 8 nucleotides line up with TRBD1. Losses at the gene ends were 4 bases for V and 5 bases for J; bases not matched to a gene: 5. In germline, CDR1 is SGHAT, CDR2 FQNNGV. The CDR3 is 14 residues long. The chain's CDR3 is CASSWTGNIDTQYF. Here the CDR3 DNA reads TGTGCCAGCAGCTGGACAGGGAATATAGATACGCAGTATTTT.

Here the CDR3 DNA reads TGTGCCAGCAGCGCTATAGCGGGGAGTTACAATGAGCAGTTCTTC. It encodes CASSAIAGSYNEQFF. This rearrangement joins TRBV9 to TRBJ2-7; TRBD2 matches 8 bases. The DNA end is more similar to TRBJ2-1, so the J call may be wrong. Germline V lookup: CDR1 SGDLS, CDR2 YYNGEE. The CDR3 length is 15 residues.

This clone was seen once. This chain links TRBV29-1 with TRBJ1-1, with D maybe TRBD1 (6 bases). With 6 bases removed from V and 1 base from J, the gap between germline ends came to 18 bases. Germline lookup yields CDR1 SQVTM and CDR2 ANQGSEA. CDR3 size: 15 residues. CDR3 nucleotides: TGCAGCGTCAAACCTCCGGGACATCAGAACACTGAAGCTTTCTTT. This encodes CSVKPPGHQNTEAFF.

The chain carries TRBV27 and TRBJ1-1, with 9 nucleotides matching TRBD1. The germline V gene encodes CDR1 MNHEY and CDR2 SMNVEV (reference sequence). CDR3 length: 15 residues. Losses at the gene ends were 6 bases for V and 2 bases for J; bases not matched to a gene: 7. The DNA for the CDR3 is TGTGCCAGCAGCTCACAGGGGGCGGCTAACACTGAAGCTTTCTTT. Amino acids: CASSSQGAANTEAFF.

CDR3 in DNA: TGTGCCAGCAGTGCTATCTCCGGGACTTTGAAGAGCTCCTACGAGCAGTACTTC. It is translated as CASSAISGTLKSSYEQYF. The V gene is TRBV28, the J gene TRBJ2-7; a weak D match, TRBD2 (6 bases). In germline, CDR1 is MDHEN, CDR2 SYDVKM. The CDR3 runs 18 residues. The germline V and J ends were trimmed by 5 bases and 0 bases, with 23 bases remaining between them.

This chain connects TRBV15 to TRBJ2-3; possible D gene TRBD1, 5 bases. Trimming took off 0 bases at V and 5 bases at J, with 15 bases between the two ends. The CDR3 sequence is 16 residues long. Looked up from germline, CDR1 is LNHNV and CDR2 is YYDKDF (reference sequence). CDR3 protein: CATSRDRLAGKDTQYF. The CDR3 nucleotides are TGTGCCACCAGCAGAGATCGGTTGGCAGGGAAAGATACGCAGTATTTT. Filled out from reference TRBV15 and TRBJ2-3, the complete variable domain reads DAMVIQNPRYQVTQFGKPVTLSCSQTLNHNVMYWYQQKSSQAPKLLFHYYDKDFNNEADTPDNFQSRRPNTSFCFLDIRSPGLGDTAMYLCATSRDRLAGKDTQYFGPGTRLTVL.

The rearrangement joins TRBV5-1 to TRBJ2-7, with 8 positions matching TRBD2. Losses at the gene ends were 4 bases for V and 7 bases for J; bases not matched to a gene: 16. This CDR3 is 16 amino acids long. CDR1 and CDR2 (germline): SGHRS, YFSETQ. As DNA, the CDR3 is TGCGCCAGCAGCCTCCCGGAACTAGCGGCGGGGAGTGAGCAGTACTTC. Amino acid sequence: CASSLPELAAGSEQYF.

J is TRBJ2-7 and V is TRBV5-8; TRBD1 is a possible D gene (6 bases). Germline CDR1 is SGHTS and CDR2 is YDEGEE. V lost 2 bases to trimming and J lost 2 bases, with 11 bases between them. This CDR3 comprises 14 residues. As DNA, the CDR3 is TGTGCCAGCAGCTTAGGACAGTTGCCCTACGAGCAGTACTTC. Protein: CASSLGQLPYEQYF.

A note on this clone: Its ends do not fully match the called genes, so a read error is possible. The chain joins TRBV18 to TRBJ2-4, with 11 nucleotides matching TRBD1. CDR3 length: 15 residues. CDR1 and CDR2 from the germline V gene are KGHSH and LQKENI. The CDR3 DNA follows: TGTGCCAGCTCACCGGGACAGGGGGACAAAAACAGTCAGTACTTC. It encodes CASSPGQGDKNSQYF.